The source of this T cell receptor beta chain is a study of blood T cell repertoires in COVID-19. Background on the study: COVID-19 samples collected from the United States, Italy and Spain covered acute and convalescent phases. The cDNA or gDNA used as material had been derived from T cells, B-cell-depleted T cells, or PBMCs.

Original analysis: Researchers report that nucleated cell counts were estimated from reference gene primer amplification. Libraries were prepared by immunoSEQ multiplex PCR; TCRdb keeps only in-frame clonotypes and omits some of them. That table furnishes V, J and clone size, whereas the DNA furnished D and trimming. The sample lists 250,000 to 300,000 clones, around 81% occurring once. The CDR3 extends over 13 amino acids. Germline CDR1 LGHNA, CDR2 YNFKEQ. Trimming removed 6 bases at V and 4 bases at J, with 10 bases between. This clonotype was obtained from a woman aged 60 to 75 with active or convalescent COVID-19. The V call is TRBV4-2, the J call TRBJ2-1; D perhaps matches TRBD2 (5 bases). What was sequenced was peripheral blood. The DNA for the CDR3 is TGTGCCAGCAGTGGGCTAGCTTACAATGAGCAGTTCTTC. Encoded protein: CASSGLAYNEQFF.